This T cell receptor beta chain stems from a study of shared clonotypes between healthy human individuals. This clone has more than one count but fewer than ten. Antigen unknown. Germline CDR1 and CDR2: MNHNS and SASEGT. V was pared by 6 bases and J by 7 bases, with 10 bases between. The CDR3 runs to 12 residues. The donors, healthy adults who were HIV-negative, had experienced no recent acute infections or vaccinations. Assay: immunoSEQ multiplex PCR; the TCRdb copy retains only in-frame clones and omits some. The data hold about 1 million clones, with about 77% observed a single time. Findings of the study overall: In the sorted subsets, rarefaction showed sequencing was incomplete despite large depth.

The TCR was taken from a young man in good health. Sequencing used memory CD4+ T cells sorted from blood. Subset of the sample: CD45RA-negative fraction. This chain connects TRBV6-1 to TRBJ1-5, with unresolved D. CDR3 loop: CASRSPVQPQHF. CDR3 nucleotide sequence: TGTGCCAGCAGGTCCCCTGTCCAGCCCCAGCATTTT.